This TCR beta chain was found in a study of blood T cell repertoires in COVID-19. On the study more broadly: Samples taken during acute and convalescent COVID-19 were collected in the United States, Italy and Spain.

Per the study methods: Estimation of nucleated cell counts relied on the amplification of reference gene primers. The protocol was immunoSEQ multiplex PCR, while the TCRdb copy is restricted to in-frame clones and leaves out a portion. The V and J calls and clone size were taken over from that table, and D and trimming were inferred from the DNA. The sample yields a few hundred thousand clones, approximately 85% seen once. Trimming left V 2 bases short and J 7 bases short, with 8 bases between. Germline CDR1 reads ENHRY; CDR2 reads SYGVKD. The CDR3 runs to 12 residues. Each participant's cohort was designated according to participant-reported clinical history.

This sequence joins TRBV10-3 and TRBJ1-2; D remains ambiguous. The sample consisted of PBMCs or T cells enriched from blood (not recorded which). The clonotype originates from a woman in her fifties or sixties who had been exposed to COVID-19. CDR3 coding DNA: TGTGCCATCAGTGAGGCCGTGAGTGGCTACACCTTC. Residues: CAISEAVSGYTF.